These 14 T cell receptor beta chains originate from one sample sequenced in a study of CXCR3-negative and CXCR3-positive naive CD8 T cells. Study results and limitations: TRB CDR3s were more hydrophobic in CXCR3-positive than in CXCR3-negative naive cells.

UMI-labeled TRB cDNA libraries were prepared by 5' RACE. TCRdb reworked the 5' RACE reads into one entry per CDR3 protein, no DNA. This table lists about 120,000 distinct CDR3 sequences. These receptors have no identified antigens. Material: naive CXCR3+ CD8+ T cells from blood. Specified subset: CD45RO-CCR7+CD27+CD95- naive CD8+ T cells expressing CXCR3 (TNR3+). The receptors were sampled from a human donor in good health. Some clones in this sample may be carry-over from other donors' samples.

The chain's CDR3 is CASSRDRGFVYEQYF. The chain recombines TRBV7-7 with TRBJ2-7; with no DNA, the TCRdb D assignment of TRBD1 cannot be verified. Germline CDR1 is SSHAT and CDR2 is FNYEAQ (reference sequence). This CDR3 comprises 15 residues.

The CDR3 here is CATSRDRVAGANVLTF. V is TRBV15 and J is TRBJ2-6. The CDR3 runs 16 residues. Germline-derived CDR1 and CDR2 are LNHNV and YYDKDF (reference sequence).

This rearrangement joins TRBV12-3 or TRBV12-4 to TRBJ2-3; TCRdb selects TRBD2, and the lack of DNA leaves this call unchecked. The CDR3 has 15 residues. CDR3 region: CASSTNRETTDTQYF.

The rearrangement links TRBV25-1 to TRBJ1-1; checking the TCRdb D call of TRBD1 is not possible without DNA. Per the germline V gene, CDR1 is MGHDK and CDR2 is SYGVNS. CDR3 length equals 11 residues. CDR3: CASAGGGRAFF.

The chain employs TRBV7-6 and TRBJ2-3; the TCRdb D gene call, TRBD1, has no DNA to confirm it. The CDR3 totals 13 residues. CDR1 is SGHVS, CDR2 FNYEAQ, per germline. The CDR3 region is CASSASGLDTQYF.

This sequence joins TRBV11-2 and TRBJ2-5. This CDR3 contains 15 residues. Germline assignment: CDR1 SGHAT and CDR2 FQNNGV. The chain's CDR3 is CASSFLGGYQETQYF. The full variable domain, completed using reference TRBV11-2 and TRBJ2-5, is EAGVAQSPRYKIIEKRQSVAFWCNPISGHATLYWYQQILGQGPKLLIQFQNNGVVDDSQLPKDRFSAERLKGVDSTLKIQPAKLEDSAVYLCASSFLGGYQETQYFGPGTRLLVL.

The chain joins TRBV29-1 to TRBJ2-2. The CDR3 spans 13 residues. Germline CDR1 is SQVTM and CDR2 is ANQGSEA. The CDR3 region is CSVESTNTGELFF.

This chain uses TRBV6-2 or TRBV6-3 with TRBJ2-5; TCRdb indicates TRBD1, and absent DNA this call remains unverified. Germline-derived CDR1 and CDR2 are MNHEY and SVGEGT. The CDR3 totals 15 residues. The CDR3 loop reads CASSYDREVQETQYF.

This chain uses TRBV4-2 with TRBJ2-1; there is no DNA to check the TCRdb D call of TRBD1. Germline V gene sequence: CDR1 LGHNA, CDR2 YNFKEQ. The CDR3 length is 18 residues. The CDR3 sequence is CASSQADRGPESYNEQFF.

V and J are TRBV12-3 or TRBV12-4 and TRBJ2-2. This CDR3 is 11 amino acids long. The CDR3 loop reads CASSHPGELFF.

The chain uses TRBV6-2 or TRBV6-3 and TRBJ2-7; no DNA is available, so the TRBD2 call from TCRdb remains unchecked. From germline, CDR1 is MNHEY and CDR2 SVGEGT. There are 12 residues in the CDR3. This chain's CDR3 is CAKTSGHYEQYF.

The chain uses TRBV7-8 and TRBJ1-2; TCRdb selects TRBD1, and the lack of DNA leaves this call unchecked. The CDR3 length is 14 residues. Germline V lookup: CDR1 SGHVS, CDR2 FQNEAQ. The CDR3 loop reads CASSSTGGPEGYTF. The variable domain in full, with the rest retrieved from reference TRBV7-8 and TRBJ1-2, is GAGVSQSPRYKVAKRGQDVALRCDPISGHVSLFWYQQALGQGPEFLTYFQNEAQLDKSGLPSDRFFAERPEGSVSTLKIQRTQQEDSAVYLCASSSTGGPEGYTFGSGTRLTVV.

This rearrangement joins TRBV20-1 to TRBJ1-6; TCRdb picks TRBD1, but there is no DNA to check that call. The CDR3 spans 15 residues. Germline lookup yields CDR1 DFQATT and CDR2 SNEGSKA (reference sequence). This chain's CDR3 is CSHLTWTGVDSPLHF.

The chain links TRBV29-1 to TRBJ2-1; TCRdb's D call of TRBD2 is untestable without DNA. Germline-derived CDR1 and CDR2 are SQVTM and ANQGSEA. This CDR3 has 16 amino acids. Here the CDR3 reads CSVQSGRVGSYDEQFF.